Each of the 3 T cell receptor beta chains below was sequenced from the same sample in a study of shared clonotypes between healthy human individuals (dated by TCRdb to 2018 to 2021). The library was made by the immunoSEQ multiplex PCR assay. Entries here come from immuneACCESS through TCRdb and include only in-frame sequences with V and J called. Some clones fail to appear in such tables; in the studies checked, an unresolved V gene covers under half of the shortfall, and the cause of the remainder is unknown. In this sample the table shows roughly 2.5 million clones, approximately 92% of which occur a single time. Over 0.12% of the sample belongs to the ten largest clones. Sequencing input: naive CD4+ T cells sorted from blood. The cell subset or site label for this specimen denotes: CD45RA+ positively selected. The source of these receptors is a man in his late teens or twenties in good health.

A few counts support this clone. The chain employs TRBV7-8 and TRBJ2-7; D gene unclear. Germline assignment: CDR1 SGHVS and CDR2 FQNEAQ. This CDR3 contains 13 residues. V lost 3 bases to trimming and J lost 3 bases, with 9 bases between them. In DNA, the CDR3 is TGTGCCAGCAGCTTCCTAATGGGCTACGAGCAGTACTTC. Its protein product is CASSFLMGYEQYF.

This clone came up once. The J gene is TRBJ1-3, the V gene TRBV6-5; D ambiguous. The germline V gene has CDR1 MNHEY and CDR2 SVGAGI. The CDR3 extends over 15 amino acids. V was trimmed by 2 bases and J by 0 bases, leaving 8 bases between them. The CDR3 spells CASSYGIGSGNTIYF. In nucleotides, the CDR3 is TGTGCCAGCAGTTACGGAATCGGCTCTGGAAACACCATATATTTT.

This chain joins TRBV14 and TRBJ1-1; D is unresolved. V was pared by 2 bases and J by 14 bases, with 15 bases between. Per the germline V gene, CDR1 is SGHDN and CDR2 is FVKESK. The CDR3 sequence is 12 residues long. The CDR3 bases are TGTGCCAGCAGCCAAAAGGACCCCTTTATGTTCTTT. Protein product: CASSQKDPFMFF.